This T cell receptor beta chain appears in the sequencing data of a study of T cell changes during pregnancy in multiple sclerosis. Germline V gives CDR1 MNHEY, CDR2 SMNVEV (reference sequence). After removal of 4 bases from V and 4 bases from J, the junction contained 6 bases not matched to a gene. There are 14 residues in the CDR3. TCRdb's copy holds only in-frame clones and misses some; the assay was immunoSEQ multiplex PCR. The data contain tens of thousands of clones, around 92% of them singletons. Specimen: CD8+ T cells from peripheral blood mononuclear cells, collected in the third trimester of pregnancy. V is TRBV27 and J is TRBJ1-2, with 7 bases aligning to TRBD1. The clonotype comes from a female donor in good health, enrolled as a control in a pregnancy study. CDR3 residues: CASSWAGGGYGYTF. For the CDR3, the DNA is TGTGCCAGCAGTTGGGCAGGGGGTGGCTATGGCTACACCTTC.